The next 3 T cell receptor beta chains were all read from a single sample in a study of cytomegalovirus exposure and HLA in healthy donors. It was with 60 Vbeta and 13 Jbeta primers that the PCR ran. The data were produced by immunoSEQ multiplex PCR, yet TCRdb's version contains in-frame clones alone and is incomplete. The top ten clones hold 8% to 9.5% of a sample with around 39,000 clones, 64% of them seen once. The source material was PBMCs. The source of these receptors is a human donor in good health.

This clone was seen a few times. DNA for the CDR3: TGTGCCAGCAGCTCGGGGGGACAGGCGAGGCTGTATTTT. Translating gives CASSSGGQARLYF. The gene calls are TRBV11-2 and TRBJ2-3; D might be TRBD1 (8 bases). This CDR3 contains 13 residues. Germline V gives CDR1 SGHAT, CDR2 FQNNGV. With 4 bases removed from V and 14 bases from J, the gap between germline ends came to 19 bases.

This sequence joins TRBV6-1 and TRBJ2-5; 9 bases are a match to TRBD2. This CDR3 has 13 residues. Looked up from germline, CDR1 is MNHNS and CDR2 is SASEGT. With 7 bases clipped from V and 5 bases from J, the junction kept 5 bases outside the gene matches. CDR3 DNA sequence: TGTGCCAGCATGACCAGCGGGGGGGAGACCCAGTACTTC. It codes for CASMTSGGETQYF.

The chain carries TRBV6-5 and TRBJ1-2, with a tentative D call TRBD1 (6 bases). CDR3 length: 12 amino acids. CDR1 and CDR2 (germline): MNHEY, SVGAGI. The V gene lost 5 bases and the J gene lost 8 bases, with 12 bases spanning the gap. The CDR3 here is CASSHRESGYTF. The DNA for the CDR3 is TGTGCCAGCAGTCACAGGGAAAGCGGCTACACCTTC.